This TCR beta chain was obtained from a study of identical twins' blood T cells (dated by TCRdb to the early 2010s). About the full investigation: The roughly 12 libraries, six for the alpha chain and six for the beta chain, together yielded around 48 million Illumina reads. The study compared TCR alpha and beta chain repertoires of three pairs of monozygous twins using next-generation sequencing to assess genetic influence on repertoire formation.

The CDR1 and CDR2 encoded by the germline V gene are MDHEN and SYDVKM. V is trimmed back by 6 bases and J by 1 base, and the junction contains 2 bases that no gene match accounts for. The CDR3 contains 14 residues, cysteine and phenylalanine counted. Just CDR3 DNA is preserved here, 42 bases in frame from base 1. The library was prepared using 5' RACE. The listed sequencing device is Illumina Genome Analyzer IIx. RNA-based TCR cDNA libraries were prepared by a previously described protocol with several modifications. Sample-specific barcodes were introduced on both ends of each TCR cDNA library during cDNA synthesis and amplification to prevent cross-contamination. In the original analysis: Between about 85,000 and nearly 550,000 clonotypes were identified per individual, with about 2 to 3.6 million CDR3-containing reads per library. Reads with improper barcode index combinations were discarded, and clonesets were then built for each library with the MiTCR software. While assembling CDR3 clonotypes, MiTCR filtered or rescued low-quality reads and corrected PCR and sequencing errors. Artificial out-of-frame clonotypes were removed by being mapped to in-frame sequences, with one indel in the CDR3 allowed. V and J gene usage similarity between donors was measured as Jensen-Shannon divergence divided by mean entropy. TCRdb ran its own pipeline on the public reads, namely fastp trimming at Q25 and MiXCR clone calling, and kept in-frame beta chains. Each entry is one CDR3 protein sequence, shown with its most common DNA and genes. What appears here as the V and J calls and clone size reflects TCRdb's work, not the paper's. For this sample the table gives hundreds of thousands of distinct CDR3 sequences, of which 28% were detected only once. The ten largest clones represent 5.5% to 6.5% of the sample.

Six healthy women forming three monozygous twin pairs were used as donors. All three twin pairs had been raised together and were thought likely to have encountered the same vaccines and infectious agents. RNA was isolated from peripheral blood mononuclear cells and used to prepare TCR cDNA libraries. Turning to this clonotype: Its target antigen remains unknown. No base quality values were provided; no much bigger clone lies one nucleotide off.

Broader findings and caveats from the paper: Twin pairs were reported to be markedly more alike in V gene usage than unrelated donors were, even when looking at non-selected out-of-frame TCRbeta clonotypes. Among the most abundant TCRbeta clonotypes, more CDR3 sequences were shared by each donor with her twin than with unrelated donors. The study stated that the proposed role of the TCRalpha J segment in MHC recognition during thymic selection needs to be validated by independent studies. Because the twins were reared together, environmental influences could not be excluded as an explanation for twin similarity. How many CDR3 clonotypes two donors shared depended mainly on the product of their cloneset sizes, and the twins did not clearly stray from this trend.

Sample: PBMCs. The sequence came from a woman between 18 and 55 years old in good health. Rearrangement joined TRBV28 to TRBJ2-2, with TRBD1 identical over 7 junction bases. The nucleotides are TGTGCCAGCAGGCGACAGGGGAACACCGGGGAGCTGTTTTTT. Translated, this gives CASRRQGNTGELFF.